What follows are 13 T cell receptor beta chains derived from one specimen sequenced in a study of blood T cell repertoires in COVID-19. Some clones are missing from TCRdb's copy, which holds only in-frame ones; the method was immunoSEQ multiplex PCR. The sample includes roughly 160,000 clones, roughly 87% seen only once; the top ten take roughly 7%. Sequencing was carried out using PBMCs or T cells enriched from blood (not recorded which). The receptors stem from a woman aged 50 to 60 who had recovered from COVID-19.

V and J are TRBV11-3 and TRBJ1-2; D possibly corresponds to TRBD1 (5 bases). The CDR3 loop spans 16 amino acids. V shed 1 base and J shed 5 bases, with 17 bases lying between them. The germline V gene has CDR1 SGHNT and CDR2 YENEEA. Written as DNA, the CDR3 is TGTGCCAGCAGCTTAGTCGAGCACAGGCAAGCTTATGGCTACACCTTC. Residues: CASSLVEHRQAYGYTF.

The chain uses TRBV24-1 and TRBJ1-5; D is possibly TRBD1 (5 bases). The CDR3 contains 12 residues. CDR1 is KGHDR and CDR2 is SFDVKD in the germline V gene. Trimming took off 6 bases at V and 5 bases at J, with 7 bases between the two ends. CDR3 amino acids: CATSLGDQPQHF. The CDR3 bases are TGTGCCACCAGTCTAGGGGATCAGCCCCAGCATTTT.

The CDR3, as DNA: TGTGCCAGCAGCTTGGCCCCCGGACTAGCGGCCTCGGTGGGCCAGTACTTC. Translated: CASSLAPGLAASVGQYF. The chain combines TRBV5-4 with TRBJ2-5; 10 bases line up with TRBD2. Germline V gene data show CDR1 as SGHNT and CDR2 as YYREEE (reference sequence). J gave up 10 bases and V 0 bases, and 15 bases lay outside the gene matches. This CDR3 spans 17 amino acids.

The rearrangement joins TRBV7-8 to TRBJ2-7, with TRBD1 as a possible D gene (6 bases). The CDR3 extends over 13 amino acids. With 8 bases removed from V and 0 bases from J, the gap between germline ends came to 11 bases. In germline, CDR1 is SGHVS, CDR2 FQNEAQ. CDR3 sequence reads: CASGDTNSYEQYF. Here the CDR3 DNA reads TGTGCCAGCGGGGACACTAACTCCTACGAGCAGTACTTC.

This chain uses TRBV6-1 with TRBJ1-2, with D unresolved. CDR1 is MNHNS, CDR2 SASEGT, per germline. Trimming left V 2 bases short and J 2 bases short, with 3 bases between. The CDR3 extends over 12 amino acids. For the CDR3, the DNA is TGTGCCAGCAGTGAACAAAACTATGGCTACACCTTC. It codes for CASSEQNYGYTF.

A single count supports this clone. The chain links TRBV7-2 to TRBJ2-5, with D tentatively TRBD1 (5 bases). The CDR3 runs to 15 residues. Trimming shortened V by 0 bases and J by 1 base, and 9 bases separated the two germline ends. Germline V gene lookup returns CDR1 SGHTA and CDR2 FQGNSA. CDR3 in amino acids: CASSLAGPLQETQYF. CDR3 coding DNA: TGTGCCAGCAGCTTAGCGGGGCCCCTCCAAGAGACCCAGTACTTC.

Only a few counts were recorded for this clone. The CDR3 reads CASAREGSSTDTQYF. The CDR3 DNA sequence: TGTGCCAGCGCGCGGGAGGGGTCTAGCACAGATACGCAGTATTTT. The chain carries TRBV2 and TRBJ2-3; 9 positions match TRBD2. The CDR3 length is 15 residues. Trimming removed 8 bases from V and 0 bases from J; junction bases left unmatched: 6. Germline values: CDR1 SNHLY, CDR2 FYNNEI.

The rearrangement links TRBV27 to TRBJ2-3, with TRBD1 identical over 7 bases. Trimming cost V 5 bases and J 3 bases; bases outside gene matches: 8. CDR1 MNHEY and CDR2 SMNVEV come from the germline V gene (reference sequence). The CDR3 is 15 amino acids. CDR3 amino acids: CASSLRDRTTDTQYF. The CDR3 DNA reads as TGTGCCAGCAGTCTCCGGGACAGAACAACAGATACGCAGTATTTT.

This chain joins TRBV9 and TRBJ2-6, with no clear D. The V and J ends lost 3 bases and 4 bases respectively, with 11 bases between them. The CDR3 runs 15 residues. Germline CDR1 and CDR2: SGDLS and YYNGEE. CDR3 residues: CASSGSNFGANVLTF. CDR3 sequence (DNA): TGTGCCAGCAGCGGAAGCAATTTCGGGGCCAACGTCCTGACTTTC.

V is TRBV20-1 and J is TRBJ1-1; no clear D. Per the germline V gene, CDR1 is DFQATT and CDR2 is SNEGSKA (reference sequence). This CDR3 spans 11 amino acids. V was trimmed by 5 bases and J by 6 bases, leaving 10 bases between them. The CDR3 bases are TGCAGTGCTCTGAGGGCGGCTGAAGCTTTCTTT. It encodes CSALRAAEAFF.

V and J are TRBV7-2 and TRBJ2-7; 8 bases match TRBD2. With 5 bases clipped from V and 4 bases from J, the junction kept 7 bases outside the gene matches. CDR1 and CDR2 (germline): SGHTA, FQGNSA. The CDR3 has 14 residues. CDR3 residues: CASSRPGGRYEQYF. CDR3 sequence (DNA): TGTGCCAGCAGCAGGCCGGGAGGGAGGTACGAGCAGTACTTC.

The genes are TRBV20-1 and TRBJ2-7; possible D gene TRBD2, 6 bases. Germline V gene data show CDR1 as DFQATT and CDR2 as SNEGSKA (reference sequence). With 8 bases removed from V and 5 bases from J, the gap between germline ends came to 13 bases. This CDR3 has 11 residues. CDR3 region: CSRGLRDEQYF. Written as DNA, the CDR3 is TGCAGTAGGGGACTGAGAGACGAGCAGTACTTC.

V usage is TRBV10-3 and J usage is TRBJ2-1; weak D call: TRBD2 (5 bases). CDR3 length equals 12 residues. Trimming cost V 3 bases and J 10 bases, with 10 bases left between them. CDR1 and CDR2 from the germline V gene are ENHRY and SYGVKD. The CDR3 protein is CAISESGWEQFF. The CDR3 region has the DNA TGTGCCATCAGTGAAAGCGGTTGGGAGCAGTTCTTC.